This TCR beta chain was identified during a study of T cells expressing NK-cell markers. Across the whole study: TCR beta repertoires came from sorted CD3+CD56+NKG2C+, CD3+CD56+NKG2C- and CD3+CD56-NKG2C+ T cells. Within the sequenced cohort of eight donors, seven exhibited HCMV seropositivity and one was seronegative.

Germline CDR1 reads LNHDA; CDR2 reads SQIVND (reference sequence). The CDR3 is made up of 18 amino acids. Following a re-call of the 5' RACE reads, TCRdb has one entry per CDR3 protein and lacks DNA. This sample's clone table lists 150,000 to 180,000 distinct CDR3 sequences. A remark on this clonotype: The target antigen is unknown.

General study points: In a handful of donors, dominant clonotypes made up about 25-65% of CD3+CD56-NKG2C+ cells.

This TCR came from a woman in her forties or fifties in good health. The chain has TRBV19 and TRBJ1-1. Source material: blood T cells: a sorted CD56 or NKG2C T cell subset, CD4+ or CD8+ T cells, or bulk PBMC T cells (not recorded which). The CDR3 sequence: CASSILTGRLGMNTEAFF.